Listed below are T cell receptor beta chains from one sample, sequenced in a study of blood T cell repertoires in COVID-19. Measured with immunoSEQ multiplex PCR; TCRdb has only the in-frame clones, and not every one. The sample yields some 210,000 clones, around 81% seen once. Sequences were obtained from PBMCs or T cells enriched from blood (not recorded which). These receptors all come from a man between 25 and 39 years old with acute COVID-19. Both conserved end residues are part of each CDR3. Each record gives: J gene, clone size, V gene, D gene, CDR3 protein, CDR3 DNA. D genes are given only for firm matches. Some rows mark clone size as missing; the rest say once, few, many or name a class of expanded clone.

>TRBJ1-2|once|TRBV12-3/TRBV12-4|.
CAESGEASGGYTF
TGTGCCGAAAGCGGGGAAGCCTCGGGCGGCTACACCTTC
>TRBJ2-3|.|TRBV28|.
CASSLPLADTQYF
TGTGCCAGCAGTTTACCGCTAGCGGATACGCAGTATTTT
>TRBJ2-3|few|TRBV3-1/TRBV3-2|TRBD2
CASSRTSGGTTDTQYF
TGTGCCAGCAGTCGGACTAGCGGGGGGACCACAGATACGCAGTATTTT
>TRBJ1-5|.|TRBV19|TRBD1
CASIAQGSRQPQHF
TGTGCCAGTATAGCACAGGGGAGTCGTCAGCCCCAGCATTTT
>TRBJ1-1|.|TRBV6-5|.
CASSLGGAEAFF
TGTGCCAGCAGCCTCGGGGGGGCTGAAGCTTTCTTT
>TRBJ1-5|.|TRBV4-1|TRBD1
CASSPGTGALLGQPQHF
TGCGCCAGCAGCCCCGGAACAGGGGCGCTATTAGGCCAGCCCCAGCATTTT
>TRBJ2-5|.|TRBV11-2|TRBD1
CASSDRGLGQETQYF
TGTGCCAGCAGCGACAGGGGTTTGGGACAAGAGACCCAGTACTTC
>TRBJ2-7|.|TRBV4-1|TRBD2
CASSQVGGQDYEQYF
TGCGCCAGCAGCCAAGTGGGAGGGCAAGACTACGAGCAGTACTTC
>TRBJ1-4|few|TRBV28|TRBD1
CASSLGQAGVGEKLFF
TGTGCCAGCAGTCTGGGACAGGCTGGGGTCGGTGAAAAACTGTTTTTT
>TRBJ2-3|once|TRBV12-3/TRBV12-4|.
CASSPTGDTQYF
TGTGCCAGCAGTCCGACGGGAGATACGCAGTATTTT
>TRBJ1-2|.|TRBV6-5|TRBD1
CASSYSQGARWVGYTF
TGTGCCAGCAGTTACTCGCAGGGGGCGAGATGGGTTGGCTACACCTTC
>TRBJ1-3|.|TRBV19|.
CATADWQSGNTIYF
TGTGCCACCGCCGACTGGCAGTCTGGAAACACCATATATTTT
>TRBJ2-7|.|TRBV10-2|TRBD1
CASSSGGPKYF
TGCGCCAGCAGCTCAGGGGGCCCCAAGTACTTC
>TRBJ2-5|.|TRBV5-1|TRBD2
CASRLIRAEGLSFGETQYF
TGCGCCAGCAGATTGATACGAGCTGAGGGACTATCTTTTGGAGAGACCCAGTACTTC
>TRBJ2-3|.|TRBV5-1|TRBD1
CASTFTGQADTDTQYF
TGCGCCAGCACCTTCACCGGACAGGCCGACACAGATACGCAGTATTTT
>TRBJ2-7|.|TRBV15|.
CATSRGGGTAYEQYF
TGTGCCACCAGCAGAGGGGGAGGCACAGCCTACGAGCAGTACTTC
>TRBJ2-7|.|TRBV6-4|.
CASSLRGGYEQYF
TGTGCCAGCAGCTTAAGAGGGGGATACGAGCAGTACTTC
>TRBJ1-1|.|TRBV2|TRBD1
CASGTGGTEAFF
TGTGCCAGCGGGACAGGGGGCACTGAAGCTTTCTTT
>TRBJ2-7|.|TRBV7-3|.
CASSSPPGEQYF
TGTGCCAGCAGCTCTCCTCCGGGCGAGCAGTACTTC
>TRBJ1-1|.|TRBV5-4|.
CASSLAPGTEAFF
TGTGCCAGCAGCTTGGCCCCAGGAACTGAAGCTTTCTTT
>TRBJ2-5|.|TRBV4-1|.
CASSQVGTGQETQYF
TGCGCCAGCAGCCAAGTCGGAACAGGGCAAGAGACCCAGTACTTC
>TRBJ2-7|few|TRBV5-5|.
CASSLGQSAYEQYF
TGTGCCAGCAGCTTGGGACAATCAGCCTACGAGCAGTACTTC
>TRBJ1-6|.|TRBV14|.
CASSPRGNSPLHF
TGTGCCAGCAGCCCACGGGGGAATTCACCCCTCCACTTT
>TRBJ2-1|.|TRBV9|TRBD2
CASSANSGLAGVYEQFF
TGTGCCAGCAGCGCCAACTCGGGACTAGCGGGGGTCTATGAGCAGTTCTTC
>TRBJ1-1|.|TRBV5-6|TRBD1
CASSLLTGQGSTEAFF
TGTGCCAGCAGCTTATTAACGGGACAGGGGAGCACTGAAGCTTTCTTT
>TRBJ2-1|.|TRBV5-5|.
CASSSPSGVISYEQFF
TGTGCCAGCAGCTCCCCATCGGGGGTCATTTCTTATGAGCAGTTCTTC
>TRBJ2-3|.|TRBV9|.
CASAWTHDTDTQYF
TGTGCCAGCGCCTGGACTCACGACACAGATACGCAGTATTTT
>TRBJ2-1|.|TRBV10-1|TRBD2
CASSESELAGPIRLNEQFF
TGCGCCAGCAGTGAGTCAGAGCTAGCGGGGCCCATCCGGCTCAATGAGCAGTTCTTC
>TRBJ2-1|many|TRBV19|TRBD1
CASSTQGQLGNNEQFF
TGTGCCAGTAGTACCCAGGGACAGTTGGGTAACAATGAGCAGTTCTTC
>TRBJ1-6|.|TRBV6-5|.
CASSYYMSSYNSPLHF
TGTGCCAGCAGTTATTATATGAGCTCCTATAATTCACCCCTCCACTTT
>TRBJ2-7|.|TRBV7-3|.
CASSPAGFDEQYF
TGTGCCAGCAGTCCCGCAGGGTTTGACGAGCAGTACTTC
>TRBJ1-5|.|TRBV11-1|.
CASSPGVWQPQHF
TGTGCCAGCAGCCCAGGGGTCTGGCAGCCCCAGCATTTT
>TRBJ1-5|.|TRBV6-1|.
CASSEQAGSIQPQHF
TGTGCCAGCAGTGAACAAGCAGGGTCGATTCAGCCCCAGCATTTT